The 5 T cell receptor beta chains below all came from one sample that was sequenced in a study of T cell changes during pregnancy in multiple sclerosis (dated by TCRdb to between 2017 and 2020). The method behind the library was the immunoSEQ multiplex PCR assay. TCRdb took this table from immuneACCESS and kept in-frame rearrangements with V and J called. Such tables lack part of the clones; where checked against another copy, unresolved V genes explain under half of the gap, and the rest is unexplained. The sample includes 40,000 to 60,000 clones, with approximately 95% observed a single time. The ten largest clones take up around 0.47% of the sample. This sample comprised CD4+ T cells from peripheral blood mononuclear cells, obtained in the first trimester of pregnancy. The receptors stem from a female donor with multiple sclerosis, enrolled in a pregnancy study.

The chain uses TRBV7-9 and TRBJ2-3, with D tentatively TRBD2 (6 bases). V dropped 3 bases and J dropped 3 bases, with 25 bases sitting between them. Per germline, CDR1 SEHNR and CDR2 FQNEAQ (reference sequence). CDR3 length: 19 residues. The CDR3 DNA is TGTGCCAGCAGCTTCCCCCCTGTCGGACGAGGGACTTTGACAGATACGCAGTATTTT. It yields the protein CASSFPPVGRGTLTDTQYF.

The V call is TRBV6-1, the J call TRBJ2-5; D might be TRBD2 (5 bases). This CDR3 has 14 residues. Trimming removed 6 bases at V and 2 bases at J, with 13 bases between. Per the germline V gene, CDR1 is MNHNS and CDR2 is SASEGT. The CDR3 DNA reads as TGTGCCAGCAGCCGCCCCGGGGATCAAGAGACCCAGTACTTC. It is translated as CASSRPGDQETQYF.

This clone is a singleton in its sample. The chain employs TRBV5-8 and TRBJ2-5, with D possibly matching TRBD1 (5 bases). V lost 3 bases and J lost 5, with 20 bases in between. The CDR3 contains 16 residues. Germline V gene data show CDR1 as SGHTS and CDR2 as YDEGEE. For the CDR3, the DNA is TGTGCCAGCAGCTACCGTTCAGGGTATTCGAGGGAGACCCAGTACTTC. It specifies CASSYRSGYSRETQYF. Variable domain in full (rest from reference TRBV5-8 and TRBJ2-5): EAGVTQSPTHLIKTRGQQATLRCSPISGHTSVYWYQQALGLGLQFLLWYDEGEERNRGNFPPRFSGRQFPNYSSELNVNALELEDSALYLCASSYRSGYSRETQYFGPGTRLLVL.

The genes are TRBV29-1 and TRBJ2-5; 9 positions match TRBD2. The CDR3 has 15 residues. V shed 4 bases, J shed 0 bases, and the junction held 6 bases outside the gene matches. Germline V gene lookup returns CDR1 SQVTM and CDR2 ANQGSEA. The CDR3 DNA reads as TGCAGCGTTGGCGGGGCGGGGGGGTACCAAGAGACCCAGTACTTC. Encoded protein: CSVGGAGGYQETQYF.

The V gene is TRBV11-1, the J gene TRBJ2-5, with 8 bases aligning to TRBD2. The CDR3 length is 17 residues. The germline V gene encodes CDR1 SGHAT and CDR2 FQDESV (reference sequence). The ends lost 1 base at V and 4 bases at J; junction bases unmatched: 11. The CDR3, as DNA: TGTGCCAGCAGCTTAGACCGGGGGGGCTTGCTCGGAGAGACCCAGTACTTC. Protein: CASSLDRGGLLGETQYF. The variable domain in full, with the rest retrieved from reference TRBV11-1 and TRBJ2-5, is EAEVAQSPRYKITEKSQAVAFWCDPISGHATLYWYRQILGQGPELLVQFQDESVVDDSQLPKDRFSAERLKGVDSTLKIQPAELGDSAMYLCASSLDRGGLLGETQYFGPGTRLLVL.